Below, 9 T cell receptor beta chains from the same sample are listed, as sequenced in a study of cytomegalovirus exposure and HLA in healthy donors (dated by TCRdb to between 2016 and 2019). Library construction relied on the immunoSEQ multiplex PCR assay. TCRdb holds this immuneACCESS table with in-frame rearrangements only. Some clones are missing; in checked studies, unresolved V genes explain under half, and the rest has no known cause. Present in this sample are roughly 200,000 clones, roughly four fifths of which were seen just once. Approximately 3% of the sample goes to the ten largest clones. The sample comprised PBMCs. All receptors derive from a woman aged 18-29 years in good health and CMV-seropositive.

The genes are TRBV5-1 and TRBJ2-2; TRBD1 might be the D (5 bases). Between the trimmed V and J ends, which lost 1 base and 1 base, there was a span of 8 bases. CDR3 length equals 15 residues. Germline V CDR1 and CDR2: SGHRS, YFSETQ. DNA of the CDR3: TGCGCCAGCAGCTTGCAAGGGGAGAACACCGGGGAGCTGTTTTTT. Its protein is CASSLQGENTGELFF.

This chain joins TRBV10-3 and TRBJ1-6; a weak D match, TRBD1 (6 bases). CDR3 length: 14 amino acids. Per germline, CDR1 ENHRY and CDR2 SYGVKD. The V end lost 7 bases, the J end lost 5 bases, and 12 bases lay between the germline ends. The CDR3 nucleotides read TGTGCCATCAAACCAGGGGCTCATAATTCACCCCTCCACTTT. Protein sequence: CAIKPGAHNSPLHF.

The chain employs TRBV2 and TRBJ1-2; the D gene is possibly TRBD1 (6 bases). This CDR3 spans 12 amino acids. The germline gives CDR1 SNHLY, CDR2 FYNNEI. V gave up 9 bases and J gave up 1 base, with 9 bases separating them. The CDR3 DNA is TGTGCCAGAGGGGGGGATAACTATGGCTACACCTTC. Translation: CARGGDNYGYTF.

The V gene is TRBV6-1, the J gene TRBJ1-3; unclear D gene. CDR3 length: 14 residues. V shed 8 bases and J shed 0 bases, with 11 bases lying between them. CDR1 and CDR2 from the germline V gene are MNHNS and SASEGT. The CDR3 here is CASEVGNSGNTIYF. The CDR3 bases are TGTGCCAGCGAGGTAGGAAACTCTGGAAACACCATATATTTT.

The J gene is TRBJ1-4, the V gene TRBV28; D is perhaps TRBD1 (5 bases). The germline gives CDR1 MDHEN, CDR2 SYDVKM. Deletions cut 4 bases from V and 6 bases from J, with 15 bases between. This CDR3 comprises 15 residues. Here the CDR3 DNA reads TGTGCCAGCAGTTCCTTTGGGGCCAGGCATGAAAAACTGTTTTTT. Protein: CASSSFGARHEKLFF. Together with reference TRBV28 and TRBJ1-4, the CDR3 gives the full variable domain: DVKVTQSSRYLVKRTGEKVFLECVQDMDHENMFWYRQDPGLGLRLIYFSYDVKMKEKGDIPEGYSVSREKKERFSLILESASTNQTSMYLCASSSFGARHEKLFFGSGTQLSVL.

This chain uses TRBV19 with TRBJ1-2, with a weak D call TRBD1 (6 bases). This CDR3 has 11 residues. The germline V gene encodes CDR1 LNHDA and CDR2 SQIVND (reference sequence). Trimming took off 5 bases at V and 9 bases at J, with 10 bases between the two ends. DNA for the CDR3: TGTGCCAGTAGTTCCAGGGGTCGCTACACCTTC. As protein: CASSSRGRYTF.

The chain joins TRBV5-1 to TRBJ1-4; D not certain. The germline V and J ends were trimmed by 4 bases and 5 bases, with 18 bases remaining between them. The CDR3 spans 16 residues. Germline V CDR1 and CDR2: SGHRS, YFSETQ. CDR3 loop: CASSPTQQSYNEKLFF. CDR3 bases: TGCGCCAGCAGCCCCACTCAACAGAGTTACAATGAAAAACTGTTTTTT.

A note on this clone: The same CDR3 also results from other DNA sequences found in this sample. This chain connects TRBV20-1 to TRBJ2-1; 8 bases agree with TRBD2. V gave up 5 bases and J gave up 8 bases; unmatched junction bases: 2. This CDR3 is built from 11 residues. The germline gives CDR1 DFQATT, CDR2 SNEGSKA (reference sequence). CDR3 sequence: CSARGGYEQFF. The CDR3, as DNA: TGCAGTGCTCGGGGGGGCTATGAGCAGTTCTTC.

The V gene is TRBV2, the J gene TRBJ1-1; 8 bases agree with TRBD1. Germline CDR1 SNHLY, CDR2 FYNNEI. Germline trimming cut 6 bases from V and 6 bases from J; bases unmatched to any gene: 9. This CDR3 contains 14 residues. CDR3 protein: CASRADRAGAEAFF. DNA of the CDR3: TGTGCCAGCAGAGCGGACAGGGCGGGGGCTGAAGCTTTCTTT.